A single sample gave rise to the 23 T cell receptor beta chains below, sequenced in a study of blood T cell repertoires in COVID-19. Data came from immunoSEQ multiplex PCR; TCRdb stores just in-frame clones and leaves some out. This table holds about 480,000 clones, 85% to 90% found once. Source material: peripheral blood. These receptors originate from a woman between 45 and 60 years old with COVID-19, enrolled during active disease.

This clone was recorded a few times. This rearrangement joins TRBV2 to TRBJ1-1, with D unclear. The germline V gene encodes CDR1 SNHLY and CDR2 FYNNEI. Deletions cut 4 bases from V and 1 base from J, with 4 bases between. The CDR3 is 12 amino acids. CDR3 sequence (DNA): TGTGCCAGCAGTGGCAGGAACACTGAAGCTTTCTTT. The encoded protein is CASSGRNTEAFF.

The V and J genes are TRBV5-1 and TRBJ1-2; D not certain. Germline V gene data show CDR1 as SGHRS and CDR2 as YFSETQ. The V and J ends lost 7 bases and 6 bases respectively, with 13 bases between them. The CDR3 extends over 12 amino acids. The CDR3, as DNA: TGCGCCAGCCGATATCTAAATAATGGCTACACCTTC. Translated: CASRYLNNGYTF.

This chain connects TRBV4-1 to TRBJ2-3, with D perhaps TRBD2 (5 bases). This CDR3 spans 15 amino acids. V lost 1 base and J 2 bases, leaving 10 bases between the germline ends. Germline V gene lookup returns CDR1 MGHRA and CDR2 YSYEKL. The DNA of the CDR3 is TGCGCCAGCAGCCAAGGGAGCGGACCCACAGATACGCAGTATTTT. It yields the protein CASSQGSGPTDTQYF.

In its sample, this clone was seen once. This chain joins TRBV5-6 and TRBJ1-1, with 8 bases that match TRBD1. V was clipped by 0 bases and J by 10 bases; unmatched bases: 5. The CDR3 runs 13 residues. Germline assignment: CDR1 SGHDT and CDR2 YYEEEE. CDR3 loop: CASSLGRGPRAFF. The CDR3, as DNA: TGTGCCAGCAGCTTGGGCAGGGGGCCGAGAGCTTTCTTT.

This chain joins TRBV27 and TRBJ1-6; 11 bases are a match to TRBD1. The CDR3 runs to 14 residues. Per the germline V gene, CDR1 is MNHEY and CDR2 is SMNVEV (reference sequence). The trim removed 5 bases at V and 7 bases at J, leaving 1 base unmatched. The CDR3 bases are TGTGCCAGCAGTAGGACAGGGGGCAATTCACCCCTCCACTTT. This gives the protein CASSRTGGNSPLHF.

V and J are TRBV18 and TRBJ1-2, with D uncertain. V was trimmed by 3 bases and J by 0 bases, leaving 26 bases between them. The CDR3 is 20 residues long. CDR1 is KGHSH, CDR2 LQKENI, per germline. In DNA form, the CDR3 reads TGTGCCAGCTCACCTCCGCCCTGGAATGTGGTCGACGGGGCTAACTATGGCTACACCTTC. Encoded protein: CASSPPPWNVVDGANYGYTF.

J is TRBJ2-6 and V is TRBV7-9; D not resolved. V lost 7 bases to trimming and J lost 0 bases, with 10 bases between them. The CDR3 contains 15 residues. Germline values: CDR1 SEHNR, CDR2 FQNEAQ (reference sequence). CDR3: CASNPVRSGANVLTF. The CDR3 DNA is TGTGCCAGCAACCCAGTTCGCTCTGGGGCCAACGTCCTGACTTTC.

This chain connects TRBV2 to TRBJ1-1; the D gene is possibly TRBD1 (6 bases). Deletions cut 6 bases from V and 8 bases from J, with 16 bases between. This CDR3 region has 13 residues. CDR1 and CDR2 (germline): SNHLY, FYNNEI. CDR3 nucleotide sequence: TGTGCCAGCAGGGAACAGGGTTTTAGGGAAGCTTTCTTT. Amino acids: CASREQGFREAFF. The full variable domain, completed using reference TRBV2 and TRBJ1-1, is EPEVTQTPSHQVTQMGQEVILRCVPISNHLYFYWYRQILGQKVEFLVSFYNNEISEKSEIFDDQFSVERPDGSNFTLKIRSTKLEDSAMYFCASREQGFREAFFGQGTRLTVV.

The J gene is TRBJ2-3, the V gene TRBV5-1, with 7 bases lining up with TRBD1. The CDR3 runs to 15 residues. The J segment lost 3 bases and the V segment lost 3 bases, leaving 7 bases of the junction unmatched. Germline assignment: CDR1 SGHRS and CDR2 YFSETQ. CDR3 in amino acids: CASSSRDSATDTQYF. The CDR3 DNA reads TGCGCCAGCAGCTCCCGGGACAGCGCTACAGATACGCAGTATTTT.

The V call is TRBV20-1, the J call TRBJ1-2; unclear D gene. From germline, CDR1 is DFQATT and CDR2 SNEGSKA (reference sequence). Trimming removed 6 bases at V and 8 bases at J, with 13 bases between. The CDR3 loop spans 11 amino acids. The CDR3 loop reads CSAAAGFGYTF. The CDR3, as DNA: TGCAGTGCCGCTGCCGGGTTCGGCTACACCTTC.

The CDR3 loop is CAWSGSGGANVLTF. The DNA of the CDR3 is TGTGCCTGGTCAGGGTCGGGTGGGGCCAACGTCCTGACTTTC. The chain is built from TRBV30 and TRBJ2-6, with TRBD1 as a possible D gene (5 bases). V shed 5 bases and J shed 3 bases, with 11 bases lying between them. Germline-derived CDR1 and CDR2 are GTSNPN and SVGIG (reference sequence). The CDR3 is made up of 14 amino acids.

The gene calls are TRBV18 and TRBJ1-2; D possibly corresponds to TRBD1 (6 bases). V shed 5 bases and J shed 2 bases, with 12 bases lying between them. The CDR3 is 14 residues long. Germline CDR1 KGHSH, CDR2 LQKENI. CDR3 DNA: TGTGCCAGCTCATCCCGGGACAACAACTATGGCTACACCTTC. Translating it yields CASSSRDNNYGYTF.

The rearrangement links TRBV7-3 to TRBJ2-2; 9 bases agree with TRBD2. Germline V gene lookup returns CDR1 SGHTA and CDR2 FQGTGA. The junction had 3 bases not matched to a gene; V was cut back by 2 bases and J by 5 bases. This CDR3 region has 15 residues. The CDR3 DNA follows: TGTGCCAGCAGCTTATTAGCGGGGGAAACCGGGGAGCTGTTTTTT. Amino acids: CASSLLAGETGELFF.

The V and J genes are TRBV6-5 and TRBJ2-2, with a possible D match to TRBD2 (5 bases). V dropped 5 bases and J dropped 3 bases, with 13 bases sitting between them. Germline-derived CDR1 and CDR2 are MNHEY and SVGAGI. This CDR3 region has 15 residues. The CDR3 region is CASSLRSGYTGELFF. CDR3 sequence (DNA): TGTGCCAGCAGTCTAAGGTCGGGGTACACCGGGGAGCTGTTTTTT.

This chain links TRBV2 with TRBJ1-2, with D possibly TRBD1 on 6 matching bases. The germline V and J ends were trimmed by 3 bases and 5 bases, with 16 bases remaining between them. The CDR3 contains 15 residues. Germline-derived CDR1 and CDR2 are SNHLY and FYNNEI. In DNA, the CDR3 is TGTGCCAGCAGTGATGGGTACAGGGAACAGTATGGCTACACCTTC. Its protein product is CASSDGYREQYGYTF.

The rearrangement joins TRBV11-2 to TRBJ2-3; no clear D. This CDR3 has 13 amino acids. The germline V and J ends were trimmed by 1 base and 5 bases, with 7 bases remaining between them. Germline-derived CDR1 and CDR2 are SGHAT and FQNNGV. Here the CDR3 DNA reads TGTGCCAGCAGCTTAGCCCGAGTAGATACGCAGTATTTT. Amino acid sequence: CASSLARVDTQYF.

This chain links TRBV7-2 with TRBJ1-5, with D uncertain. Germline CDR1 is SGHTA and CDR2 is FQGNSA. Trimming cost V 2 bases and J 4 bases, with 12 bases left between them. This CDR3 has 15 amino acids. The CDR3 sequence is CASSLTGVRNQPQHF. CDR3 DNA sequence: TGTGCCAGCAGCTTAACCGGGGTTCGGAATCAGCCCCAGCATTTT.

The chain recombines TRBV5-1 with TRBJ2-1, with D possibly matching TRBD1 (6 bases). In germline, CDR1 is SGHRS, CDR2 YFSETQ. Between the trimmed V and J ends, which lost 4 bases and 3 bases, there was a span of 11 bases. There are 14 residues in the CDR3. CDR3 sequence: CASSHDRIYNEQFF. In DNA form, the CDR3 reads TGCGCCAGCAGCCATGACAGGATCTACAATGAGCAGTTCTTC. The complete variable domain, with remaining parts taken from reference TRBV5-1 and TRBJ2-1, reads KAGVTQTPRYLIKTRGQQVTLSCSPISGHRSVSWYQQTPGQGLQFLFEYFSETQRNKGNFPGRFSGRQFSNSRSEMNVSTLELGDSALYLCASSHDRIYNEQFFGPGTRLTVL.

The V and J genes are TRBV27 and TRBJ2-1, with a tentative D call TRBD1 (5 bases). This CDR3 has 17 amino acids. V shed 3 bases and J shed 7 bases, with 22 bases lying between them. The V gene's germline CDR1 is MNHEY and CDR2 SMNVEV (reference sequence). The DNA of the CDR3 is TGTGCCAGCAGTTTCTCCCCCGCAGGGCGGCTTACGAATGAGCAGTTCTTC. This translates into CASSFSPAGRLTNEQFF.

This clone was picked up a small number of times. The CDR3 spells CASSVVPTGVYEQYF. The DNA for the CDR3 is TGTGCCAGCAGCGTAGTCCCAACAGGGGTCTACGAGCAGTACTTC. This chain links TRBV9 with TRBJ2-7, with 7 bases lining up with TRBD1. With V trimmed by 0 bases and J by 3 bases, 6 bases remained unmatched. This CDR3 is 15 amino acids long. Germline V lookup: CDR1 SGDLS, CDR2 YYNGEE.

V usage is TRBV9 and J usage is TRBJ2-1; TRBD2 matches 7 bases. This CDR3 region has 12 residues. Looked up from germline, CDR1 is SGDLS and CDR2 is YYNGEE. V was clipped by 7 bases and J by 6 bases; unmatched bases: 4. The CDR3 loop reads CASGDYANEQFF. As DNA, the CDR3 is TGTGCCAGCGGGGACTACGCCAATGAGCAGTTCTTC.

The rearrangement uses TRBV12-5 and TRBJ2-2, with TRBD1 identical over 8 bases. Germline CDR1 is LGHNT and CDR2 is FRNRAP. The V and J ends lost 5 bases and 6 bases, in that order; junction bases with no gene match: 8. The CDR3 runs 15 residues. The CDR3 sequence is CASGRTGYEPGELFF. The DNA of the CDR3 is TGTGCTAGTGGTCGGACAGGGTATGAACCCGGGGAGCTGTTTTTT.

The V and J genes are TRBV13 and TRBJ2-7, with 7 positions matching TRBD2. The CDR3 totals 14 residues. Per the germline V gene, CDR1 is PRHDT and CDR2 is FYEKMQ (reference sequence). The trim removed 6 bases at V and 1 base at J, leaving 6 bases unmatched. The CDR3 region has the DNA TGTGCCAGCAGTCGGGGGAGGGGATCCTACGAGCAGTACTTC. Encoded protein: CASSRGRGSYEQYF.